Listed here is a single T cell receptor beta chain. Its antigen has not been determined. There are no base qualities to consult, and no much larger clone falls within one base. The cohort consisted of 600 to 750 healthy bone marrow donors. Cohort members were all nominally healthy when sampled, although unrecorded immune exposures were likely present. The donor was CMV seropositive and was included in the group of almost 300 seropositive cohort members. A peripheral blood sample was collected from each donor, and TCR beta sequencing was performed on peripheral blood mononuclear cells. Genomic DNA extraction from the blood cell samples was performed with the Qiagen DNeasy Blood Extraction Kit. The CDR3 runs 12 amino acids, cysteine and phenylalanine included. Only the CDR3 DNA stays, 36 bases, in frame from base 1. Per the germline V gene, MGHRA is the CDR1 and YSYEKL is the CDR2. Trimming costs V 4 bases and J 3 bases, and their ends lie 4 bases apart.

This sample stems from a study of cytomegalovirus exposure and HLA in healthy donors (dated by TCRdb to the late 2010s). General notes on the study: According to an earlier analysis of 450 to 650 of the donors, about 179 million T cells yielded some 110 million unique TCR beta sequences and roughly 280 Gb of sequence data. About 280 gigabases of sequencing data and around 88 million unique TCR sequences made up an early release that covered fewer than 650 HLA-typed donors. Among the approximately 430 genotyped donors, around 81% belonged to the genetic ancestry cluster associated with self-reported Caucasian donors. The aim of the study was to test whether cataloging public T cell receptors could identify signatures of past pathogen exposure. The study used immunosequencing to profile the T cell repertoires of 666 subjects and linked those repertoires to cytomegalovirus serostatus. Along with the roughly 670-subject first cohort, a separate validation cohort of over a hundred different subjects was used. To predict cytomegalovirus infection status, the study brought together high-throughput TCR immunosequencing, statistical association of individual TCRs with disease status, and machine learning. To study patterns of TCR occurrence, a later analysis re-analyzed previously published TCR beta repertoires from around 670 donors and added high-resolution HLA genotyping. In the later analysis, no new phenotypic data were used to find candidate immune exposures; instead, reliance was placed on TCR beta sequences and their occurrence across donors. In an earlier analysis of over 550 of the donors, high-throughput TCR beta sequencing was used to judge whether each TCR beta V gene segment behaved as functional or pseudogenic. Donor age, sex, ethnicity and CMV serostatus were compiled together with the repertoire data. A later genetic analysis used genome-wide SNP genotypes for about 65% of the roughly 700 donors, treating that subset as a discovery cohort. All discovery cohort repertoires had been generated on a single sequencing platform. Both class I and class II loci were covered by HLA typing, at four-digit resolution. The number of donors typed differed by locus, with roughly 629-640 for A, B, C, DRB1 and DQB1, roughly 550 for DQA1, over 600 for DPA1, and some 450 for DPB1. Roughly 5 DR-DQ haplotypes were handled as single units for association and clustering because linkage in the cohort was strong. Among some 410 genotyped donors of the cohort, an average of roughly 240,000 unique TCR beta nucleotide sequences were sequenced per donor, approximately 20% of them non-productive. Study-wide findings and limitations: Cytomegalovirus status was reported to be diagnosed by the classifier with high specificity and sensitivity in both the original and validation cohorts. A later analysis reported that several top co-occurrence clusters appeared linked to parvovirus B19, influenza, CMV and Epstein-Barr virus. Compared with the approximately 670-donor mean, donors in an Asian-associated ancestry cluster had fewer N-insertions in productive TCRs, according to a later genetic analysis. Because the 87-base-pair reads could not distinguish some IMGT-functional V segments, including TRBV6-2 and TRBV6-3, those segments were excluded. In vitro tests confirmed that a few of the cytomegalovirus-associated TCR beta chains recognize cytomegalovirus antigens. A later genetic analysis associated a missense DCLRE1C variant with V-gene and J-gene trimming of TCR beta chains, and an independent cohort replicated the association. A later analysis found that most CMV-associated TCR beta chains appeared HLA-restricted, with HLA associations seemingly driven largely by CMV exposure. Most TCR sequences were seen in very few donors, while some public TCRs were found in many individuals. For the cohort, immune exposure information was limited to CMV serostatus. A further reported finding was that TCR beta sequences accurately predicted the HLA-A and HLA-B alleles for most subjects in the first cohort. In a later analysis, HLA-associated TCR beta chains showed more clonal expansion and lower generation probabilities than non-associated chains that were equally common. At a false discovery rate of 0.05, a later analysis linked some 18,000 TCR beta sequences to specific HLA alleles. A later analysis found that TCR association rates varied across HLA loci, with DRB1 alleles showing the most associated TCRs and HLA-C alleles the fewest. Correlated functional status among segregating V segments might reflect linkage disequilibrium, but an unknown experimental factor could not be ruled out. Strong co-occurrence of HLA alleles, especially DR and DQ, made assigning TCR associations to individual alleles difficult. The sequencing pipeline was judged likely to have produced a cluster of highly shared sequence variants as a technical artifact. In this cohort, only TCR beta chains were sequenced, and detectable features were limited by the absence of alpha or paired-chain data. Seventeen rarely observed V segments, including chromosome 9 orphons, were excluded from the earlier analysis of almost 600 of the donors because counts were too low. The presence/absence analyses assumed that sequencing depth was roughly uniform across donors, and that assumption may not be true. HLA typing was unavailable for some donors at each locus, so association tests used only the typed subset. According to the authors, the approach could potentially be generalized to other disease states and immunological phenotypes. The study gave a list of more than 150 TCR beta chains associated with cytomegalovirus. In an earlier analysis of 500 to 650 of the donors, most TCR beta V segments appeared in productive rearrangements about 90% or about 30% of the time, broadly matching IMGT annotations.

The library relied on the immunoSEQ multiplex PCR assay. For the multiplex PCR, a mixture combining 60 forward primers for TCR Vbeta segments and 13 reverse primers for TCR Jbeta segments was used. The CDR3 region of rearranged TCR beta genes was amplified from genomic DNA by a multiplex PCR assay. Amplified TCR beta libraries were sequenced as 87-base-pair reads on the Illumina HiSeq System. On the authors' methods: A later analysis tallied tens of millions of unique TCR beta chains across the 700 or so repertoires, and about 12 million of those chains were shared by two or more donors. To remove PCR and sequencing errors, raw reads were error-corrected and collapsed into unique sequences using a nearest-neighbor algorithm that merged closely related sequences. CDR3 sequences were aligned to IMGT reference sequences to assign V, D and J gene segments. For a sequence to be retained, at least a six-nucleotide match to both a V gene segment and a J gene segment was required. A rearrangement was called productive if the CDR3 had no stop codons and remained in frame with V and J, and every other rearrangement was called non-productive. Following IMGT convention, CDR3 was defined as the stretch from the second conserved V-encoded cysteine up to the conserved J-encoded phenylalanine. Sequences without an unambiguous match to a single V gene segment were excluded from the earlier analysis of a few hundred of the donors. In an earlier analysis of 500 to 750 of the donors, V segments were called functional above 56.7% productive rearrangements and were called segregating when the between-donor standard deviation exceeded 5%. To diagnose cytomegalovirus status from the catalog of TCR beta chain sequences, a statistical classification framework was built. V and J gene assignment, in a later analysis, came from comparing TCR nucleotide sequences with IMGT/GENE-DB human TR gene sequences. In a later analysis, CDR3 sequences and most-parsimonious VDJ recombination scenarios were assigned using the TCRdist pipeline. A later analysis defined each TCR beta chain by its CDR3 amino acid sequence plus V-gene family, and excluded reads lacking a unique V-gene family. As a way to deal with suspected cross-contamination and a sequencing artifact, a later analysis dropped hundreds of nucleotide sequences that were highly shared and had low generation probability. In a later analysis, a clonal expansion index for each public chain was calculated from normalized within-repertoire ranks of inferred template counts. A later analysis computed generation probabilities with a VDJ recombination model fitted to out-of-frame rearrangements, and checked the results against IGoR. Hypergeometric tests were used in a later analysis to score TCR-TCR, TCR-HLA and TCR-CMV co-occurrence, with a repertoire-size bias correction applied to the TCR pairs. In a later analysis, false discovery rates were estimated by permuting HLA or CMV assignments 20 times. In a later analysis, co-occurring TCRs were grouped using DBSCAN, and TCRdist sequence similarity was added for clustering within HLA-allele-positive subsets. Co-occurrence clustering excluded repertoires with fewer than 30,000 or more than 120,000 public chains, plus five with anomalous nucleotide sharing. Imported from immuneACCESS, the table was reduced by TCRdb to in-frame sequences with V and J called. These copies leave out some clones; in studies compared against another copy, an unresolved V gene accounts for under half, and the cause of the remainder is not known. D and trimming come from the DNA, and the V and J calls and clone size come from that table. This sample holds roughly 150,000 clones; roughly 80% were observed only once. Approximately 1.2% of the sample goes to the ten largest clones.

Sequenced material: PBMCs. Recombination connected TRBV4-1 to TRBJ2-1, with the D gene call left open. This sequence was found in a man aged 45-60 years in good health and CMV-seropositive. The DNA reads TGCGCCAGCAGCCTTAGCTACAATGAGCAGTTCTTC. Translated, this gives CASSLSYNEQFF.